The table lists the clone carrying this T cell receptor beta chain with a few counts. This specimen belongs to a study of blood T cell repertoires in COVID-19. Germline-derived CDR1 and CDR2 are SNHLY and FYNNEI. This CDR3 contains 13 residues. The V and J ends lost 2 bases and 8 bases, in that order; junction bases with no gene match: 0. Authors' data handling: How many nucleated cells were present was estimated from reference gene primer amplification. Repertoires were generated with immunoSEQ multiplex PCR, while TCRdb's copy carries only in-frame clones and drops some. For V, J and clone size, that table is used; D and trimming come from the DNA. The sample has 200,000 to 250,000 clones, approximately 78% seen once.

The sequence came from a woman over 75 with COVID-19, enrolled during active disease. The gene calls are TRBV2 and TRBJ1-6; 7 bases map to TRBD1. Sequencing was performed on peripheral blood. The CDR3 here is CASSEQGDSPLHF. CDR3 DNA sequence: TGTGCCAGCAGTGAACAGGGGGATTCACCCCTCCACTTT.